One sample yielded the 18 T cell receptor beta chains listed below, sequenced in a study of cytomegalovirus exposure and HLA in healthy donors listed by TCRdb under 2017. Preparation of the library involved the immunoSEQ multiplex PCR assay. A mixture of 60 forward primers for TCR Vbeta segments and 13 reverse primers for TCR Jbeta segments was used in the multiplex PCR. Imported from immuneACCESS, the table was reduced by TCRdb to in-frame sequences with V and J called. These copies leave out some clones; in studies compared against another copy, an unresolved V gene accounts for under half, and the cause of the remainder is not known. This sample's table lists 200,000 or so clones. The ten largest clonotypes hold about 1% of the sample. Sequenced material: PBMCs. These receptors came from a girl under 10 years old in good health and CMV-seropositive.

The chain joins TRBV19 to TRBJ1-2; D is ambiguous. This CDR3 has 13 amino acids. Trimming stripped 0 bases from V and 4 bases from J, with 6 bases between. Germline values: CDR1 LNHDA, CDR2 SQIVND (reference sequence). The CDR3 spells CASSIDQVYGYTF. The CDR3 DNA follows: TGTGCCAGTAGTATAGATCAGGTCTATGGCTACACCTTC.

The chain uses TRBV2 and TRBJ2-5, with D possibly matching TRBD2 (6 bases). The V end was cut by 6 bases, the J end by 7 bases, with 21 bases between. CDR1 and CDR2 (germline): SNHLY, FYNNEI. The CDR3 sequence is 15 residues long. The CDR3 coding sequence is TGTGCCAGCAGGAAGACTTGGGACTCTAGGGGGACCCAGTACTTC. Translation gives CASRKTWDSRGTQYF.

The chain joins TRBV19 to TRBJ1-1, with TRBD1 matching 9 bases. This CDR3 comprises 13 residues. Germline CDR1 reads LNHDA; CDR2 reads SQIVND (reference sequence). V shed 4 bases and J 3 bases; nucleotides not matched to a gene: 0. CDR3 sequence: CASSRDRDTEAFF. The CDR3, as DNA: TGTGCCAGTAGTAGGGACAGGGACACTGAAGCTTTCTTT. Supplemented by reference TRBV19 and TRBJ1-1, the full variable domain reads DGGITQSPKYLFRKEGQNVTLSCEQNLNHDAMYWYRQDPGQGLRLIYYSQIVNDFQKGDIAEGYSVSREKKESFPLTVTSAQKNPTAFYLCASSRDRDTEAFFGQGTRLTVV.

The CDR3 coding sequence is TGTGCCAGCAGCCTTCGACAGGGAGGTTACGAGCAGTACTTC. Translated: CASSLRQGGYEQYF. The chain joins TRBV9 to TRBJ2-7, with D maybe TRBD1 (7 bases). The CDR3 has 14 residues. Germline V gene data show CDR1 as SGDLS and CDR2 as YYNGEE. With 4 bases removed from V and 4 bases from J, the gap between germline ends came to 15 bases.

The CDR3 sequence is CASSFAGSSYEQYF. CDR3 bases: TGTGCCAGCAGTTTTGCGGGGAGCTCCTACGAGCAGTACTTC. This chain uses TRBV27 with TRBJ2-7; the D gene is possibly TRBD2 (6 bases). Trimming took off 3 bases at V and 0 bases at J, with 9 bases between the two ends. Germline V lookup: CDR1 MNHEY, CDR2 SMNVEV (reference sequence). The CDR3 consists of 14 residues.

The gene calls are TRBV6-6 and TRBJ1-1; possible D gene TRBD1, 6 bases. The ends were cut back, 1 base at V and 1 base at J, with 13 bases in the middle. From germline, CDR1 is MNHNY and CDR2 SVGAGI (reference sequence). The CDR3 covers 16 residues. The CDR3 DNA sequence: TGTGCCAGCAGTTACTATCCGGACAGACCGAACACTGAAGCTTTCTTT. This codes for CASSYYPDRPNTEAFF.

In regard to this clone: This same CDR3 is encoded by further DNA sequences in the sample. The rearrangement uses TRBV5-1 and TRBJ2-7; no clear D. Germline V gives CDR1 SGHRS, CDR2 YFSETQ. CDR3 length equals 14 residues. Trimming took off 3 bases at V and 3 bases at J, with 13 bases between the two ends. The CDR3 DNA reads TGCGCCAGCAGCTCGGGTTCTACTGGCTACGAGCAGTACTTC. This codes for CASSSGSTGYEQYF.

This chain uses TRBV12-5 with TRBJ2-2; 9 nucleotides agree with TRBD1. The CDR3 covers 15 residues. Germline trimming cut 3 bases from V and 5 bases from J; bases unmatched to any gene: 4. CDR1 is LGHNT, CDR2 FRNRAP, per germline. The DNA for the CDR3 is TGTGCTAGTGGTTTCGAGGACAGGGGAACCGGGGAGCTGTTTTTT. It specifies CASGFEDRGTGELFF.

The chain employs TRBV7-3 and TRBJ2-2; tentative D call: TRBD2 (6 bases). Trimming shortened V by 5 bases and J by 0 bases, and 16 bases separated the two germline ends. The germline V gene has CDR1 SGHTA and CDR2 FQGTGA. The CDR3 spans 17 residues. The CDR3 region has the DNA TGTGCCAGCAGCGATCTGGGGGGTTTCGCGAACACCGGGGAGCTGTTTTTT. Protein sequence: CASSDLGGFANTGELFF.

The gene calls are TRBV7-8 and TRBJ1-1; perhaps TRBD1 as D (5 bases). The CDR3 contains 15 residues. Germline V CDR1 and CDR2: SGHVS, FQNEAQ. Trimming cost V 5 bases and J 5 bases, with 18 bases left between them. The DNA of the CDR3 is TGTGCCAGCAGCCGCGGGGGTGGGCCTTGGACTGAAGCTTTCTTT. Amino acids: CASSRGGGPWTEAFF.

The gene calls are TRBV15 and TRBJ1-5; 7 bases are a match to TRBD1. The germline V gene has CDR1 LNHNV and CDR2 YYDKDF (reference sequence). Trimming took 0 bases from V and 5 from J; bases not matched to a gene: 13. This CDR3 has 18 amino acids. DNA of the CDR3: TGTGCCACCAGCAGAGATTTCTGGGACAGACCTTTACATCAGCCCCAGCATTTT. Protein: CATSRDFWDRPLHQPQHF.

The chain employs TRBV20-1 and TRBJ2-3; no clear D. Germline CDR1 DFQATT, CDR2 SNEGSKA (reference sequence). V was shortened by 7 bases and J by 6 bases, with 11 bases between the two germline ends. CDR3 size: 11 residues. CDR3 region: CSELPHDTQYF. As DNA, the CDR3 is TGCAGTGAACTACCTCACGATACGCAGTATTTT.

V usage is TRBV15 and J usage is TRBJ1-1, with D unclear. V gave up 4 bases and J gave up 8 bases, with 26 bases separating them. The CDR3 sequence is 17 residues long. Per germline, CDR1 LNHNV and CDR2 YYDKDF (reference sequence). The CDR3 sequence is CATSKTYSHPGSTEAFF. In nucleotides, the CDR3 is TGTGCCACCAGCAAAACTTACAGCCATCCCGGTTCTACAGAAGCTTTCTTT.

This chain uses TRBV4-2 with TRBJ2-3; TRBD2 is a possible D gene (6 bases). The CDR3 is 16 residues long. Germline V gene lookup returns CDR1 LGHNA and CDR2 YNFKEQ. V lost 3 bases to trimming and J lost 0 bases, with 13 bases between them. The CDR3 reads CASSQGGGDSTDTQYF. CDR3 coding DNA: TGTGCCAGCAGCCAGGGAGGCGGAGATAGCACAGATACGCAGTATTTT.

The chain joins TRBV28 to TRBJ1-3; D not certain. The CDR3 is made up of 14 amino acids. Trimming stripped 6 bases from V and 4 bases from J, with 13 bases between. The germline V gene encodes CDR1 MDHEN and CDR2 SYDVKM. Written as DNA, the CDR3 is TGTGCCAGCAGGGATGACTGGTCCGGAAACACCATATATTTT. Translated: CASRDDWSGNTIYF.

This chain uses TRBV27 with TRBJ1-2; 7 bases fit TRBD1. The germline gives CDR1 MNHEY, CDR2 SMNVEV (reference sequence). V dropped 8 bases and J dropped 3; count of bases not matched to a gene: 18. The CDR3 is made up of 17 amino acids. In DNA, the CDR3 is TGTGCCAGCGCCTTATTCCCCGCTAGGGGGCGCGACTATGGCTACACCTTC. Its translation is CASALFPARGRDYGYTF.

The V gene is TRBV5-1, the J gene TRBJ2-5; possible D gene TRBD1, 6 bases. The V gene's germline CDR1 is SGHRS and CDR2 YFSETQ. V shed 3 bases and J shed 5 bases, with 17 bases lying between them. CDR3 length: 15 residues. CDR3: CASSSKVGAGETQYF. The DNA of the CDR3 is TGCGCCAGCAGCTCGAAGGTGGGGGCGGGCGAGACCCAGTACTTC.

This chain connects TRBV19 to TRBJ2-5; perhaps TRBD1 as D (5 bases). The length of the CDR3 is 14 residues. With 6 bases removed from V and 1 base from J, the gap between germline ends came to 12 bases. The germline CDR1 and CDR2 sequences are LNHDA and SQIVND (reference sequence). The CDR3 here is CASRRDSPQETQYF. DNA of the CDR3: TGTGCCAGTAGGAGAGACAGTCCCCAAGAGACCCAGTACTTC.